This record concerns one TCR beta chain sequence. This entry belongs to a study of glioma-infiltrating T cells after dendritic cell vaccination. Study details: At biweekly intervals, patients got three intradermal dendritic cell vaccine injections.

Here immunoSEQ multiplex PCR was the method, and the copy in TCRdb shows in-frame clones only, minus some. The sample carries 95,000 or so clones, about 84% recorded once. The ends were cut back, 6 bases at V and 1 base at J, with 10 bases in the middle. Germline assignment: CDR1 MNHEY and CDR2 SMNVEV (reference sequence). This CDR3 spans 14 amino acids. PBMC were collected before vaccination, two weeks after the third vaccination, and at progression. The V and J genes are TRBV27 and TRBJ1-5, with D unclear. This receptor was obtained from a human donor with glioblastoma. Sequencing was performed on blood, taken before dendritic cell vaccination. CDR3 sequence (DNA): TGTGCCAGCAGGGGCTCTTGGAGCAATCAGCCCCAGCATTTT. It specifies CASRGSWSNQPQHF.